The entry below describes one TCR beta chain. No antigen is known for it. The data stem from a study of cytomegalovirus exposure and HLA in healthy donors. Findings and limits, study-wide: An analysis done earlier found most TCR beta V segments productive about 87% or about 30% of the time. Relative to equally common others, HLA-associated TCR beta chains showed greater clonal expansion in a later analysis. In most subjects, TCR beta sequences reportedly gave accurate predictions of HLA-A and HLA-B alleles.

Vbeta (60) and Jbeta (13) primers were used in the PCR. Clones were sequenced by immunoSEQ multiplex PCR, and TCRdb holds only the in-frame ones, with some missing. The data contain about 160,000 clones, roughly 82% of them seen just once; the ten biggest clones take up 1.5%. When sampled, the donors appeared nominally healthy, though they likely had unrecorded immune exposures. The V end lost 3 bases, the J end lost 7 bases, and 10 bases lay between the germline ends. The CDR3 sequence is 13 residues long. CDR1 and CDR2 from the germline V gene are KGHSH and LQKENI. The specimen sequenced was PBMCs. J is TRBJ1-5 and V is TRBV18; tentative D call: TRBD1 (5 bases). The TCR comes from a girl under 18 in good health and CMV-seropositive. Written as DNA, the CDR3 is TGTGCCAGCTCACCCCAGGGTACCCAGCCCCAGCATTTT. This encodes CASSPQGTQPQHF.